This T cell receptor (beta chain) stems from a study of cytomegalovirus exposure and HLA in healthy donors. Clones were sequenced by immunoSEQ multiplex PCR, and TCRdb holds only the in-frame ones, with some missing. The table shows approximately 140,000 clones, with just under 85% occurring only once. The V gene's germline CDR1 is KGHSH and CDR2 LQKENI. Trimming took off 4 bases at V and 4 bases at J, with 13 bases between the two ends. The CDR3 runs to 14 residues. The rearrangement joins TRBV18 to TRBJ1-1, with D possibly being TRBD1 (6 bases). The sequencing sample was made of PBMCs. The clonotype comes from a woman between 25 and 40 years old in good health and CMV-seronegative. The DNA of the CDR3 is TGTGCCAGCTCACAGTCCCCAGGGGTCACTGAAGCTTTCTTT. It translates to CASSQSPGVTEAFF.